A single T cell receptor beta chain is shown here with its context. Germline V lookup: CDR1 SGHTA, CDR2 FQGNSA. J was trimmed by 3 bases and V by 5 bases; bases with no gene match: 4. The CDR3 is made up of 13 amino acids. The entry originates in a study of blood T cell repertoires in COVID-19. Sequencing was performed with immunoSEQ multiplex PCR; in TCRdb, only in-frame clones are kept and a portion is missing. This table has 200,000 to 250,000 clones, less than 85% appearing once. The V call is TRBV7-2, the J call TRBJ2-7; 7 bases map to TRBD1. The TCR sequence derives from a woman of 80 years or more with COVID-19, enrolled during active disease. The sample was peripheral blood. The DNA for the CDR3 is TGTGCCAGCAGCCCGGGACAGAACTACGAGCAGTACTTC. It specifies CASSPGQNYEQYF.